This T cell receptor beta chain originates from a study of OX40 agonist ivuxolimab in advanced cancers. Whole-study context: Every 2 weeks, ivuxolimab was infused into the patients intravenously at between 0.01 and 10 mg/kg. Study-level findings and limits: More expanded clones were found, on average, in CD8+ than in CD4+ T cells.

Profiling relied on immunoSEQ multiplex PCR, and the TCRdb table lists in-frame clones only, not all of them. The sample records roughly 60,000 clones, roughly 86% being singletons. With regard to this clone: As yet, its antigen is unknown.

Per the germline V gene, CDR1 is LGHNA and CDR2 is YSLEER. This CDR3 is built from 14 residues. V was trimmed by 1 base and J by 6 bases, leaving 12 bases between them. The TCR was taken from an adult with an advanced solid tumor such as melanoma, head and neck, liver or kidney cancer. This chain links TRBV4-3 with TRBJ1-2, with TRBD1 as a possible D gene (6 bases). Sample: CD4+ or CD8+ T cells sorted from blood, taken in a trial of the OX40 agonist ivuxolimab. The CDR3 DNA reads TGCGCCAGCAGCCAAGGGCACAGGGAAAATGGCTACACCTTC. This sequence encodes CASSQGHRENGYTF.